This T cell receptor beta chain was found in a study of T cell repertoires in cytomegalovirus infection. Study-level background: CMV infection together with matching HLA type was indicated by public TCR beta signatures. Findings and caveats of the study: Clonotypes of TCR beta that were HLA-C-restricted and CMV-specific dominated the ex vivo response. Of the TCR beta families, the public ones yielded a cumulative frequency that identified carriers of CMV plus the relevant HLA.

TCRdb itself ran the reads through MiXCR, one entry per CDR3 protein. The table has roughly 230,000 distinct CDR3 sequences, 17% seen once. The ends lost 9 bases at V and 4 bases at J; junction bases unmatched: 6. From germline, CDR1 is SNHLY and CDR2 FYNNEI. CDR3 length equals 13 residues. This clonotype was seen ten or more times. Its antigen is still unknown. This chain connects TRBV2 to TRBJ1-2, with 9 bases matching TRBD1. This TCR was recovered from a human donor in good health (CMV status not recorded). Some clones in this sample may be carry-over from other donors' samples. Sequenced: CD8+ T cells from PBMCs. CDR3 region: CARYGGQGYGYTF. Here the CDR3 DNA reads TGTGCCAGATACGGGGGACAGGGCTATGGCTACACCTTC. Based on the CDR3 plus reference TRBV2 and TRBJ1-2, the full variable domain is EPEVTQTPSHQVTQMGQEVILRCVPISNHLYFYWYRQILGQKVEFLVSFYNNEISEKSEIFDDQFSVERPDGSNFTLKIRSTKLEDSAMYFCARYGGQGYGYTFGSGTRLTVV.